The present entry profiles one TCR beta chain with its context. The target antigen is unknown. This specimen comes from a study of cytomegalovirus exposure and HLA in healthy donors. Study-level information: Earlier sequencing of some 190 million T cells yielded 95 million to 120 million unique TCR beta sequences. Study-wide findings and caveats: In vitro confirmation showed three CMV-associated chains to be CMV antigen specific.

With 60 Vbeta and 13 Jbeta primers, the PCR was carried out. Clones were read by immunoSEQ multiplex PCR, and TCRdb kept only the in-frame ones, dropping some. This table holds 120,000 or so clones, 80% found once. The CDR3 is 15 amino acids. V gave up 2 bases and J gave up 3 bases, with 11 bases separating them. CDR1 is MNHNY and CDR2 is SVGAGI in the germline V gene (reference sequence). The chain recombines TRBV6-6 with TRBJ2-1; TRBD1 might be the D (6 bases). The sequence came from a man aged 30-40 years in good health and CMV-seropositive. Sequencing input: PBMCs. This CDR3 is CASSYTSGDYNEQFF. In DNA form, the CDR3 reads TGTGCCAGCAGTTACACGTCAGGGGACTACAATGAGCAGTTCTTC.